This TCR beta chain was captured by sequencing in a study of T cell repertoires in cytomegalovirus infection. Study overall: CMV infection and matching HLA type were both indicated by public TCR beta signatures. Overall study results and limits: Carriage of CMV together with the relevant HLA was identifiable through cumulative public TCR beta family frequency.

The CDR3 totals 14 residues. V was pared by 0 bases and J by 7 bases, with 10 bases between. Germline assignment: CDR1 MNHEY and CDR2 SMNVEV (reference sequence). TCRdb recomputed calls from the reads with MiXCR, one row per CDR3 protein. The data show some 120,000 distinct CDR3 sequences, 32% seen once. This clonotype was detected a few times. Antigen: not known. This chain connects TRBV27 to TRBJ1-5; D might be TRBD1 (5 bases). The TCR sequence derives from a human donor in good health (CMV status not recorded). Some clones in this sample may be carry-over from other donors' samples. Sequences were derived from CD8+ T cells from cultured PBMCs, sampled from culture after CMV antigen stimulation. The CDR3 nucleotides are TGTGCCAGCAGTTTATCGGGTAGGGGACAGCCCCAGCATTTT. Translating it yields CASSLSGRGQPQHF.